One and the same sample provided the 15 T cell receptor beta chains below, sequenced in a study of CD8+CD57+ T cells in acquired aplastic anemia. The use of genomic DNA as template underpinned the TCR beta VDJ and CDR3 profiling. TCRdb re-derived calls from the reads in MiXCR, one entry per CDR3 protein. This sample carries approximately 120,000 distinct CDR3 sequences, 30% to 45% of them seen once, and the ten largest clones take approximately 2.6%. Patients who underwent sequencing had shown CD8+CD57+ cell expansion by flow cytometry. The sequencing sample was made of sorted CD4+, CD8+, or CD8+CD57+ T cells (not recorded which) from PBMCs. The receptors shown here come from a human donor with aplastic anemia.

This rearrangement joins TRBV29-1 to TRBJ1-1; D not resolved. From germline, CDR1 is SQVTM and CDR2 ANQGSEA. The CDR3 has 15 residues. V was cut by 7 bases and J by 0 bases, with 18 bases left in between. CDR3 in DNA: TGCAGCGAAAACGGACCGCTTTACCTGAACACTGAAGCTTTCTTT. The encoded protein is CSENGPLYLNTEAFF.

Only a few counts were recorded for this clonotype. The chain combines TRBV5-4 with TRBJ2-6; D tentatively fits TRBD1 or TRBD2 (5 bases each). Germline-derived CDR1 and CDR2 are SGHNT and YYREEE (reference sequence). The CDR3 is 16 amino acids. V lost 4 bases and J 2 bases, leaving 13 bases between the germline ends. DNA for the CDR3: TGTGCCAGCAGCATTCCTCAGGGACCTGGGGCCAACGTCCTGACTTTC. Translated: CASSIPQGPGANVLTF.

This clonotype was counted ten times or more. This chain joins TRBV27 and TRBJ1-6, with 8 bases fitting TRBD1. V shed 6 bases, J shed 8 bases, and the junction held 3 bases outside the gene matches. The CDR3 is 13 amino acids. Germline assignment: CDR1 MNHEY and CDR2 SMNVEV (reference sequence). The CDR3 protein is CASRVTGDSPLHF. CDR3 in DNA: TGTGCCAGCAGGGTGACAGGGGATTCACCCCTCCACTTT.

A few counts support this clonotype. The rearrangement uses TRBV10-3 and TRBJ1-1; D not certain. The CDR3 runs 14 residues. Germline CDR1 ENHRY, CDR2 SYGVKD. V shed 0 bases and J shed 0 bases, with 5 bases lying between them. The CDR3 DNA sequence: TGTGCCATCAGTGAGTCACAGTTGAACACTGAAGCTTTCTTT. Its translation: CAISESQLNTEAFF.

At least ten counts were recorded for this clonotype. The J gene is TRBJ2-7, the V gene TRBV24-1, with 12 positions matching TRBD1. V was pared by 2 bases and J by 4 bases, with 14 bases of the junction left unmatched. The CDR3 covers 19 residues. From germline, CDR1 is KGHDR and CDR2 SFDVKD. CDR3 in DNA: TGTGCCACCAGTGATTCCCAGAGCGCGGGGACAGGGGGCAGATACGAGCAGTACTTC. Its protein is CATSDSQSAGTGGRYEQYF.

The V call is TRBV7-2, the J call TRBJ1-5; D is uncertain. Trimming took off 5 bases at V and 7 bases at J, with 15 bases between the two ends. The germline CDR1 and CDR2 sequences are SGHTA and FQGNSA. This CDR3 is 14 amino acids long. The CDR3 DNA reads TGTGCCAGCAGCCAGTCTAGGGTAGGCCAGCCCCAGCATTTT. As protein: CASSQSRVGQPQHF.

Concerning this clonotype itself: This clone may be a read error of a much larger clone one base away. The rearrangement uses TRBV11-2 and TRBJ2-3; tentative D call: TRBD2 (5 bases). V lost 3 bases to trimming and J lost 0 bases, with 10 bases between them. Germline values: CDR1 SGHAT, CDR2 FQNNGV. The CDR3 runs 15 residues. DNA of the CDR3: TGTGCCAGCAGCTTTAGTAGGACTAGCACAGATACGCAGTATTTT. Residues: CASSFSRTSTDTQYF. The variable domain in full, completed from reference TRBV11-2 and TRBJ2-3, reads EAGVAQSPRYKIIEKRQSVAFWCNPISGHATLYWYQQILGQGPKLLIQFQNNGVVDDSQLPKDRFSAERLKGVDSTLKIQPAKLEDSAVYLCASSFSRTSTDTQYFGPGTRLTVL.

Only a few counts were recorded for this clonotype. The rearrangement links TRBV20-1 to TRBJ1-1, with 7 bases lining up with TRBD1. V shed 6 bases and J 3 bases; nucleotides not matched to a gene: 7. The CDR3 is 13 residues long. Germline V gives CDR1 DFQATT, CDR2 SNEGSKA (reference sequence). The CDR3 reads CSADREKDTEAFF. The CDR3, as DNA: TGCAGTGCCGACAGGGAAAAGGACACTGAAGCTTTCTTT.

The rearrangement joins TRBV12-3 or TRBV12-4 to TRBJ1-5; no definite D call. The ends were cut back, 3 bases at V and 7 bases at J, with 10 bases in the middle. The CDR3 runs 13 residues. The CDR3, as DNA: TGTGCCAGCAGTTTTGGGGAGTACCAGCCCCAGCATTTT. Residues: CASSFGEYQPQHF.

Ten or more counts support this clonotype. The chain joins TRBV30 to TRBJ1-6; 8 positions match TRBD1. CDR3 length: 16 residues. V was clipped by 0 bases and J by 10 bases; unmatched bases: 11. Germline CDR1 is GTSNPN and CDR2 is SVGIG (reference sequence). CDR3 residues: CAWSVPGTGFTSPLHF. CDR3 DNA sequence: TGTGCCTGGAGTGTTCCCGGGACAGGTTTTACGTCACCCCTCCACTTT.

This clonotype was observed at least ten times. The CDR3 DNA follows: TGTGCCAGCAGCTTGGGGGGACTAACAAATCAGCCCCAGCATTTT. Its translation is CASSLGGLTNQPQHF. The genes are TRBV5-6 and TRBJ1-5, with D maybe TRBD1 (5 bases). Trimming took 0 bases from V and 4 from J, leaving 11 bases between them. This CDR3 region has 15 residues. Germline V gene lookup returns CDR1 SGHDT and CDR2 YYEEEE.

This clonotype was detected many times. The rearrangement uses TRBV28 and TRBJ1-2; D not certain. From germline, CDR1 is MDHEN and CDR2 SYDVKM. Trimming stripped 4 bases from V and 2 bases from J, with 8 bases between. This CDR3 contains 13 residues. Here the CDR3 reads CASSSRRNYGYTF. CDR3 coding DNA: TGTGCCAGCAGTTCCAGGAGGAACTATGGCTACACCTTC.

The DNA for the CDR3 is TGTGCCACCAGTGAGCGGACAGGGGAAATCGAGCAGTACTTC. Translation: CATSERTGEIEQYF. This chain connects TRBV24-1 to TRBJ2-1; 9 positions match TRBD1. With the DNA end fitting TRBJ2-7 better, the J assignment may be wrong. The CDR3 totals 14 residues. The germline V gene has CDR1 KGHDR and CDR2 SFDVKD.

This clonotype was observed at least ten times. The chain recombines TRBV6-2 or TRBV6-3 with TRBJ1-6, with no clear D. The CDR3 runs 13 residues. Germline values: CDR1 MNHEY, CDR2 SVGEGT. V lost 0 bases to trimming and J lost 9 bases, with 6 bases between them. CDR3 region: CASSYSYRSPLHF. DNA for the CDR3: TGTGCCAGCAGTTACTCGTACCGTTCACCCCTCCACTTT.

By share, this clonotype counts as medium-sized. The chain links TRBV10-3 to TRBJ2-3, with D uncertain. The ends were cut back, 7 bases at V and 2 bases at J, with 7 bases in the middle. This CDR3 is built from 12 residues. The germline CDR1 and CDR2 sequences are ENHRY and SYGVKD. CDR3 region: CAIMSDTDTQYF. CDR3 bases: TGTGCCATCATGTCGGACACAGATACGCAGTATTTT.